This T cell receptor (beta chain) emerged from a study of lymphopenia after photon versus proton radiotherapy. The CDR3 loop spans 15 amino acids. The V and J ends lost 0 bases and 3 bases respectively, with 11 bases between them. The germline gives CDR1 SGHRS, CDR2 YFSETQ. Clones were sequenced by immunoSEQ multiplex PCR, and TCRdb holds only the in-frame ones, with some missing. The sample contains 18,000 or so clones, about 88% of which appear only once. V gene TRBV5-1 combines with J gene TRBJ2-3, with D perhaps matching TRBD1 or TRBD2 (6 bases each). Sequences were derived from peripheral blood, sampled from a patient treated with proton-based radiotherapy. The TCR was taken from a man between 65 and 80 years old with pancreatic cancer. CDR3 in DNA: TGCGCCAGCAGCTTGGGTAGGGGGAGGACAGATACGCAGTATTTT. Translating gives CASSLGRGRTDTQYF.